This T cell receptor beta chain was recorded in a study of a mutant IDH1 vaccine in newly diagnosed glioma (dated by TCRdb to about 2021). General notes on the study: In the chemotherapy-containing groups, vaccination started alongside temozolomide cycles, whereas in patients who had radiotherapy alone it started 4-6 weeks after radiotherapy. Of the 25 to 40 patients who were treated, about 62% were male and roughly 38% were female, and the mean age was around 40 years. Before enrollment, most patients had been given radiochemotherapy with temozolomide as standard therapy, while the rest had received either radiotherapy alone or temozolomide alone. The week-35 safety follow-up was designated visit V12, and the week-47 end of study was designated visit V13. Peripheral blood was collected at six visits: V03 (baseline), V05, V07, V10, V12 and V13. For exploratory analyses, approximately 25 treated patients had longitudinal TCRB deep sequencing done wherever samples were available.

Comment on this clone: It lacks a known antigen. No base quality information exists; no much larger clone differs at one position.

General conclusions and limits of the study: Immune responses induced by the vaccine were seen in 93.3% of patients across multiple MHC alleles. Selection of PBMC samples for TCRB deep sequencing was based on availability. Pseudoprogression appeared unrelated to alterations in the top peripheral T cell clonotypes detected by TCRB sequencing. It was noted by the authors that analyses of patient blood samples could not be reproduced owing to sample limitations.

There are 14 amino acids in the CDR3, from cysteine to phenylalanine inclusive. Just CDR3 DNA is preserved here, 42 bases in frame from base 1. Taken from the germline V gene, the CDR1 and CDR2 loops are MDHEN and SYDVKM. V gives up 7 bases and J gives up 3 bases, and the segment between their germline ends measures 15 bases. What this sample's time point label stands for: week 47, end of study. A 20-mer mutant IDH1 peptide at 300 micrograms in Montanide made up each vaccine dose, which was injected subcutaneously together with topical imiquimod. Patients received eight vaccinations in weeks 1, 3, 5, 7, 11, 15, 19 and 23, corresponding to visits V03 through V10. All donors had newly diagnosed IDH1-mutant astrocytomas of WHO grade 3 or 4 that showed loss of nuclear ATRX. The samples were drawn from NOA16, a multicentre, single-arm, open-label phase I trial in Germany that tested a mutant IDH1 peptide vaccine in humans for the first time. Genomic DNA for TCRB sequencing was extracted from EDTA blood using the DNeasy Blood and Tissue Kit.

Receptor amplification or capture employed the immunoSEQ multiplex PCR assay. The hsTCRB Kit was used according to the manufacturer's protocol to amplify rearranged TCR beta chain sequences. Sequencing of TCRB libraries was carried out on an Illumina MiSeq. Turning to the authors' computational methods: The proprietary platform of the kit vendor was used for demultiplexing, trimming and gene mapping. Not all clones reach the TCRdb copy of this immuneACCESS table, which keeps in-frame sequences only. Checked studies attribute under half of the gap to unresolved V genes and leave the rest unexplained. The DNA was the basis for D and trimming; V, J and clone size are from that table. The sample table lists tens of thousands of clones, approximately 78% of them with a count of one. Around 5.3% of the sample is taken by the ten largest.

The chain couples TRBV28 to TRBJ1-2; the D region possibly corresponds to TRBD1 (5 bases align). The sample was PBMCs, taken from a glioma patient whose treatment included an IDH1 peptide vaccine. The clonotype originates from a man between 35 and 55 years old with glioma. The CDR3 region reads CASTSTPRDYGYTF. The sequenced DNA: TGTGCCAGCACTTCAACCCCCAGGGACTATGGCTACACCTTC.